These 7 T cell receptor beta chains were sequenced from one sample in a study of control samples from healthy donors and cancer patients. The table came from immunoSEQ multiplex PCR; TCRdb's copy has only in-frame clones and leaves some out. The sample consists of fewer than 120,000 clones, around 89% of them appearing once. Sequenced sample: PBMCs. All receptors derive from a woman aged 60-70 years with lung cancer.

J is TRBJ2-7 and V is TRBV5-1, with TRBD2 identical over 10 bases. In germline, CDR1 is SGHRS, CDR2 YFSETQ. CDR3 length: 14 residues. The ends lost 0 bases at V and 7 bases at J; junction bases unmatched: 4. CDR3: CASSLVLAGREQYF. As DNA, the CDR3 is TGCGCCAGCAGCTTGGTACTAGCGGGAAGGGAGCAGTACTTC.

The rearrangement links TRBV4-3 to TRBJ2-2; D uncertain. From germline, CDR1 is LGHNA and CDR2 YSLEER. This CDR3 spans 14 amino acids. Trimming took off 0 bases at V and 9 bases at J, with 11 bases between the two ends. CDR3 in DNA: TGCGCCAGCAGCCAAGATACCGAAACCAGGGAGCTGTTTTTT. It specifies CASSQDTETRELFF.

This clone was seen only once. The chain recombines TRBV3-1 (or the pseudogene TRBV3-2) with TRBJ2-6; tentative D call: TRBD1 (6 bases). Trimming stripped 7 bases from V and 2 bases from J, with 18 bases between. Germline V gene data show CDR1 as LGHDT and CDR2 as YNNKEL (reference sequence). The CDR3 is made up of 17 amino acids. Here the CDR3 reads CASTTWSQGPGANVLTF. CDR3 coding DNA: TGTGCCAGCACCACCTGGAGCCAGGGGCCTGGGGCCAACGTCCTGACTTTC.

V usage is TRBV6-1 and J usage is TRBJ2-2; possibly TRBD1 for D (6 bases). The V gene's germline CDR1 is MNHNS and CDR2 SASEGT. V lost 2 bases and J lost 1, with 8 bases in between. CDR3 length equals 15 residues. The CDR3 loop reads CASSEYRENTGELFF. In DNA, the CDR3 is TGTGCCAGCAGTGAATACAGGGAGAACACCGGGGAGCTGTTTTTT.

This clone has only one observation. The chain combines TRBV3-1 (or the pseudogene TRBV3-2) with TRBJ1-2; D gene unclear. Deletions cut 0 bases from V and 2 bases from J, with 1 base between. Germline V lookup: CDR1 LGHDT, CDR2 YNNKEL (reference sequence). This CDR3 spans 12 amino acids. CDR3 sequence (DNA): TGTGCCAGCAGCCAAGAGAACTATGGCTACACCTTC. It is translated as CASSQENYGYTF.

J is TRBJ2-7 and V is TRBV7-3; 10 nucleotides agree with TRBD1. Germline CDR1 SGHTA, CDR2 FQGTGA. CDR3 length: 14 residues. V lost 5 bases to trimming and J lost 2 bases; unmatched junction nucleotides: 3. The CDR3 here is CASSRGQGAYEQYF. Here the CDR3 DNA reads TGTGCCAGCAGCCGTGGACAGGGGGCCTACGAGCAGTACTTC.

The chain has TRBV7-3 and TRBJ2-1; D perhaps matches TRBD1 (6 bases). Trimming stripped 5 bases from V and 2 bases from J, with 13 bases between. There are 15 residues in the CDR3. Germline CDR1 and CDR2: SGHTA and FQGTGA. The CDR3 DNA reads as TGTGCCAGCAGCAAACAGGGTGGTCCCTACAATGAGCAGTTCTTC. Translating it yields CASSKQGGPYNEQFF.